This T cell receptor (beta chain) was found in a study of identical twins. CDR3 size: 15 residues. Germline CDR1 is SEHNR and CDR2 is FQNEAQ (reference sequence). The germline V and J ends were trimmed by 5 bases and 5 bases, with 15 bases remaining between them. The table lists this clonotype with many counts. TCRdb analysed the 5' RACE reads with MiXCR anew, one entry per CDR3 protein. In the table there are approximately 700,000 distinct CDR3 sequences, approximately 6% of which are singletons. The sequenced sample consisted of naive T cells sorted from blood. The TCR was taken from a man between 18 and 35 years old in good health. J is TRBJ2-2 and V is TRBV7-9; possibly TRBD1 for D (6 bases). The CDR3 is CASSPNRVGTGELFF. The CDR3 DNA follows: TGTGCCAGCAGCCCGAACAGGGTCGGGACCGGGGAGCTGTTTTTT.